The TCR beta chain described here comes from a study of T cell responses to AZD1222 COVID-19 vaccine. Whole-study results and caveats: Donors, mostly white British, included more females; clonal diversity was possibly underestimated. Two AZD1222 administrations were followed by greater Spike-specific TCR breadth and depth. As reported, nearly half of all spike-specific TCRs target variant regions that are unmutated. None of the repertoires were sampled until the peak T cell response had passed.

Here immunoSEQ multiplex PCR was the method, and the copy in TCRdb shows in-frame clones only, minus some. Altogether 150,000 to 200,000 clones are present, 92% being singletons, with the ten largest covering less than 4.5%. Comment on this clone: Its cognate antigen is unknown.

The origin of this receptor is an adult in good health. The sequenced sample was peripheral blood, obtained on day 0 of MenACWY control vaccination.

CDR3 region: CASSLKSPIGVETQYF. The DNA for the CDR3 is TGTGCCAGCAGCTTGAAGTCCCCGATAGGGGTGGAGACCCAGTACTTC. This chain links TRBV5-4 with TRBJ2-5, with D possibly TRBD1 on 5 matching bases. The germline V gene encodes CDR1 SGHNT and CDR2 YYREEE (reference sequence). There are 16 residues in the CDR3. V was pared by 1 base and J by 5 bases, with 18 bases between.